Listed below are T cell receptor beta chains from one sample, sequenced in a study of lymphopenia after photon versus proton radiotherapy. Method: immunoSEQ multiplex PCR; TCRdb's copy keeps in-frame clones and lacks some. The sample contains tens of thousands of clones, about nine tenths of which appear only once. The source was peripheral blood, collected from a patient treated with proton-based radiotherapy. Every receptor here comes from a man older than 75 with esophageal cancer. CDR3s include the opening cysteine and the closing phenylalanine or tryptophan. D genes are given only for firm matches. Where a row states a size, it is once, few, many or the class of an expanded clone; other rows omit it.

J	size	V	D	DNA	CDR3
TRBJ1-2	-	TRBV14	-	TGTGCCAGCAGCCAAAATAGGGGTGGCGGCTACACCTTC	CASSQNRGGGYTF
TRBJ1-2	-	TRBV11-2	TRBD1	TGTGCCAGCAGCCACCCGGGGACAGGCCTGAGCTATGGCTACACCTTC	CASSHPGTGLSYGYTF
TRBJ2-1	-	TRBV11-2	-	TGTGCCAGCAGCTTAGATCTGGGAGCCTACAATGAGCAGTTCTTC	CASSLDLGAYNEQFF
TRBJ1-1	-	TRBV5-4	TRBD1	TGTGCCAGCAGCTTGGGGACAGGGAACACTGAAGCTTTCTTT	CASSLGTGNTEAFF
TRBJ2-5	once	TRBV10-1	-	TGCGCCAGCAGTGGGAGAAGGGGAGAGACCCAGTACTTC	CASSGRRGETQYF
TRBJ1-1	once	TRBV19	TRBD1	TGTGCCAGTAGTATGGTCCAACAGGGGGAAAAGACTGAAGCTTTCTTT	CASSMVQQGEKTEAFF
TRBJ2-1	-	TRBV5-4	TRBD2	TGTGCCAGCAGCTTCCGGACTAGCGGGAGGGGAGCGGAGAATGAGCAGTTCTTC	CASSFRTSGRGAENEQFF
TRBJ2-7	many	TRBV19	-	TGTGCCAGTAGTATTGAAGCCCGGAGCCCGATCTACGAGCAGTACTTC	CASSIEARSPIYEQYF
TRBJ1-5	-	TRBV6-1	-	TGTGCCAGCAGTGAGCTGGGGGCCGGGTACGCTCAGCCCCAGCATTTT	CASSELGAGYAQPQHF
TRBJ1-2	-	TRBV7-9	TRBD1	TGCGCCAGCAGCTTATGGGACAGGGTCGACTATGGCTACACCTTC	CASSLWDRVDYGYTF
TRBJ2-1	-	TRBV30	TRBD1	TGTGCCTGGAGTGCTACAGGGGGCGATGAGCAGTTCTTC	CAWSATGGDEQFF
TRBJ2-5	-	TRBV5-6	-	TGTGCCAGCAGCGATCTGGGCCAAGAGACCCAGTACTTC	CASSDLGQETQYF
TRBJ2-7	-	TRBV30	TRBD1	TGTGCCTGGAGAAGACAGGGCGCCTACGAGCAGTACTTC	CAWRRQGAYEQYF
TRBJ2-1	-	TRBV29-1	TRBD1	TGCAGCGTTGCCAACAGGGGATTCGTCAATGAGCAGTTCTTC	CSVANRGFVNEQFF
TRBJ2-7	-	TRBV13	-	TGTGCCAGCAGCTTCACCCCCTTCGGTGGGAGTTTCAACGAGCAGTACTTC	CASSFTPFGGSFNEQYF
TRBJ1-6	-	TRBV15	-	TGTGCCACCAGGAAGGGCGTTGCACCCCTCCACTTT	CATRKGVAPLHF
TRBJ1-2	-	TRBV5-1	-	TGCGCCAGCAGCCGGTCGGGACAAGGCTATGGCTACACCTTC	CASSRSGQGYGYTF
TRBJ2-7	-	TRBV25-1	TRBD2	TGTGCCAGCAGTGAATCCCTAGCGGTTTCCTACGAGCAGTACTTC	CASSESLAVSYEQYF
TRBJ1-3	-	TRBV9	-	TGTGCCAGCAGCGTAGGGGCTTCCTACTCTGGAAACACCATATATTTT	CASSVGASYSGNTIYF
TRBJ2-7	few	TRBV5-8	TRBD1	TGTGCCAGCAGCCCACAGGGGCTCTCCTACGAGCAGTACTTC	CASSPQGLSYEQYF
TRBJ1-2	-	TRBV7-9	-	TGTGCCAGCAGCTTTGGGGGGGCCTATGGCTACACCTTC	CASSFGGAYGYTF
TRBJ2-5	-	TRBV2	TRBD1	TGTGCCAGCAGTGCGACAGGGAGAGGGACCCAGTACTTC	CASSATGRGTQYF